The 26 T cell receptor beta chains below were found in one sample sequenced in a study of CD8+ T cells in alopecia areata. cDNA reverse transcribed from extracted RNA served as the sequencing template. Measured with immunoSEQ multiplex PCR; TCRdb has only the in-frame clones, and not every one. The sample has over 90,000 clones, roughly 53% seen once. The source material was CD4+ T cells sorted from blood. The receptors come from a human donor in good health.

The chain carries TRBV18 and TRBJ2-3, with a possible D match to TRBD1 (6 bases). V was clipped by 3 bases and J by 4 bases, with 11 bases between them. Germline CDR1 reads KGHSH; CDR2 reads LQKENI. The CDR3 sequence is 14 residues long. The CDR3 nucleotides read TGTGCCAGCTCACCCCAGGGGTGGGCAGATACGCAGTATTTT. Residues: CASSPQGWADTQYF.

The rearrangement links TRBV2 to TRBJ1-2, with D uncertain. Germline CDR1 reads SNHLY; CDR2 reads FYNNEI. Trimming took 0 bases from V and 0 from J, leaving 5 bases between them. This CDR3 has 14 amino acids. As DNA, the CDR3 is TGTGCCAGCAGTGAAGCTGCGGCTAACTATGGCTACACCTTC. Its translation: CASSEAAANYGYTF.

The chain employs TRBV12-5 and TRBJ2-1; TRBD1 aligns across 9 bases. This CDR3 contains 16 residues. Germline-derived CDR1 and CDR2 are LGHNT and FRNRAP. The J segment lost 2 bases and the V segment lost 1 base, leaving 3 bases of the junction unmatched. CDR3 residues: CASGLAGQGPYNEQFF. CDR3 coding DNA: TGTGCTAGTGGTTTGGCAGGACAGGGGCCCTACAATGAGCAGTTCTTC. Full variable domain (missing parts from reference TRBV12-5 and TRBJ2-1): DARVTQTPRHKVTEMGQEVTMRCQPILGHNTVFWYRQTMMQGLELLAYFRNRAPLDDSGMPKDRFSAEMPDATLATLKIQPSEPRDSAVYFCASGLAGQGPYNEQFFGPGTRLTVL.

The V gene is TRBV27, the J gene TRBJ2-5, with D perhaps assigned TRBD1 or TRBD2 (5 bases each). The J call is in doubt because the DNA end fits TRBJ2-7 better. CDR1 MNHEY and CDR2 SMNVEV come from the germline V gene (reference sequence). The CDR3 is 13 amino acids. DNA for the CDR3: TGTGCCAGCAGATTGAGGGGCGACGACGAGCAGTACTTC. Translated, it gives CASRLRGDDEQYF.

The CDR3, as DNA: TGCAGCGTTGGGGGGACAGGGGACTACACCTTC. This encodes CSVGGTGDYTF. The V and J genes are TRBV29-1 and TRBJ1-2; TRBD1 matches at 10 bases. Germline lookup yields CDR1 SQVTM and CDR2 ANQGSEA. Losses at the gene ends were 4 bases for V and 10 bases for J; bases not matched to a gene: 3. The CDR3 is made up of 11 amino acids.

The chain links TRBV6-1 to TRBJ2-2, with D possibly being TRBD2 (5 bases). Trimming took off 6 bases at V and 3 bases at J, with 11 bases between the two ends. Germline CDR1 is MNHNS and CDR2 is SASEGT. The CDR3 consists of 14 residues. The CDR3 is CASRGLRDTGELFF. CDR3 in DNA: TGTGCCAGCAGGGGTTTGAGGGACACCGGGGAGCTGTTTTTT.

This clone has a handful of counts. V and J are TRBV5-6 and TRBJ1-5; D is ambiguous. Germline loops: CDR1 SGHDT, CDR2 YYEEEE. V dropped 1 base and J dropped 3 bases, with 8 bases sitting between them. CDR3 length equals 14 residues. The CDR3 reads CASSLWQYNQPQHF. Here the CDR3 DNA reads TGTGCCAGCAGCTTGTGGCAGTACAATCAGCCCCAGCATTTT.

The CDR3 region is CASSLGQGYDQETQYF. The DNA of the CDR3 is TGCGCCAGCAGCTTGGGGCAGGGGTACGATCAAGAGACCCAGTACTTC. The gene calls are TRBV5-1 and TRBJ2-5; possibly TRBD1 for D (6 bases). This CDR3 is built from 16 residues. Trimming removed 0 bases from V and 2 bases from J, with 14 bases in between. CDR1 and CDR2 (germline): SGHRS, YFSETQ.

The genes are TRBV5-1 and TRBJ2-6; D call uncertain. The CDR3 loop spans 16 amino acids. Trimming pared 1 base from V and 0 bases from J, leaving 8 bases between. CDR1 and CDR2 from the germline V gene are SGHRS and YFSETQ. CDR3: CASSLHRYSGANVLTF. In nucleotides, the CDR3 is TGCGCCAGCAGCTTGCATCGGTACTCTGGGGCCAACGTCCTGACTTTC.

A few counts support this clone. The V and J genes are TRBV29-1 and TRBJ2-1, with D possibly matching TRBD1 (6 bases). Germline V gene data show CDR1 as SQVTM and CDR2 as ANQGSEA. The CDR3 has 15 amino acids. Trimming shortened V by 7 bases and J by 9 bases, and 25 bases separated the two germline ends. The CDR3 nucleotides are TGCAGCGCCCGCAAGACAGGAGCACAGAGGGGTGAGCAGTTCTTC. Protein product: CSARKTGAQRGEQFF.

The chain is built from TRBV5-4 and TRBJ2-5, with D hard to call. V dropped 4 bases and J dropped 3 bases, with 16 bases sitting between them. This CDR3 region has 15 residues. Germline CDR1 reads SGHNT; CDR2 reads YYREEE (reference sequence). CDR3 DNA: TGTGCCAGCAGCCACCCCAACATCCAAGAAGAGACCCAGTACTTC. Translated, it gives CASSHPNIQEETQYF.

In its sample, this clone was seen once. The gene calls are TRBV30 and TRBJ2-3; 13 nucleotides align to TRBD2. This CDR3 contains 15 residues. CDR1 and CDR2 (germline): GTSNPN, SVGIG (reference sequence). V shed 2 bases and J 4 bases; nucleotides not matched to a gene: 3. CDR3 DNA: TGTGCCTGGAGTCGACTAGCGGGGGGTGCAGATACGCAGTATTTT. Translating gives CAWSRLAGGADTQYF.

This clone was observed many times. The V and J genes are TRBV28 and TRBJ1-6; D remains ambiguous. Per the germline V gene, CDR1 is MDHEN and CDR2 is SYDVKM. The CDR3 totals 12 residues. The V end lost 4 bases, the J end lost 4 bases, and 2 bases lay between the germline ends. This chain's CDR3 is CASSYYNSPLHF. In nucleotides, the CDR3 is TGTGCCAGCAGTTATTATAATTCACCCCTCCACTTT.

Comment on this clone: The same CDR3 also results from other DNA sequences found in this sample. The CDR3 DNA follows: TGCGCCAGCAGCCAGAGGGGGGTAGGCACAGATACGCAGTATTTT. This sequence encodes CASSQRGVGTDTQYF. The chain recombines TRBV4-3 with TRBJ2-3, with D perhaps matching TRBD1 or TRBD2 (6 bases each). CDR3 length: 15 amino acids. The V gene lost 3 bases and the J gene lost 1 base, with 11 bases spanning the gap. Germline CDR1 and CDR2: LGHNA and YSLEER.

This chain uses TRBV5-1 with TRBJ1-1; D is unresolved. The CDR3 consists of 15 residues. CDR1 is SGHRS and CDR2 is YFSETQ in the germline V gene. Trimming shortened V by 1 base and J by 1 base, and 11 bases separated the two germline ends. The CDR3 loop is CASSLSGYPNTEAFF. DNA for the CDR3: TGCGCCAGCAGCTTGTCGGGGTACCCGAACACTGAAGCTTTCTTT.

The chain couples TRBV9 to TRBJ2-1; 9 bases line up with TRBD2. Germline trimming cut 0 bases from V and 7 bases from J; bases unmatched to any gene: 11. Germline V gene lookup returns CDR1 SGDLS and CDR2 YYNGEE. This CDR3 region has 17 residues. This CDR3 is CASSVGGGGVGMNEQFF. CDR3 coding DNA: TGTGCCAGCAGCGTAGGAGGCGGGGGGGTAGGTATGAATGAGCAGTTCTTC.

The genes are TRBV28 and TRBJ2-7; D perhaps matches TRBD2 (5 bases). Trimming removed 1 base at V and 0 bases at J, with 7 bases between. The CDR3 is 14 amino acids. Per the germline V gene, CDR1 is MDHEN and CDR2 is SYDVKM. In DNA, the CDR3 is TGTGCCAGCAGTTTATTTGGGAGCTCCTACGAGCAGTACTTC. Protein: CASSLFGSSYEQYF.

As for this clone: Germline and junction disagree at one end, which may indicate a read error. The genes are TRBV7-7 and TRBJ2-5; perhaps TRBD2 as D (5 bases). The germline V gene encodes CDR1 SSHAT and CDR2 FNYEAQ (reference sequence). The CDR3 length is 13 residues. In DNA form, the CDR3 reads TGTGCTAGCAGCTTTGGACTCGCGGAGACCCAGTACTTC. As protein: CASSFGLAETQYF.

The table lists this clone with a count of one. V usage is TRBV10-3 and J usage is TRBJ2-7, with D tentatively TRBD1 (6 bases). V gave up 0 bases and J gave up 7 bases, with 19 bases separating them. Germline V CDR1 and CDR2: ENHRY, SYGVKD. The CDR3 is 16 residues long. CDR3 DNA sequence: TGTGCCATCAGTGAGTCTACCGGGCAGGGGTTTAAAGAGCAGTACTTC. Translation: CAISESTGQGFKEQYF.

This chain connects TRBV28 to TRBJ1-2; D is unclear. The CDR3 spans 15 residues. The germline V gene encodes CDR1 MDHEN and CDR2 SYDVKM. Trimming removed 2 bases at V and 5 bases at J, with 15 bases between. CDR3 nucleotide sequence: TGTGCCAGCAGTTTAGAGGGTCACGTCGGGTATGGCTACACCTTC. Translation gives CASSLEGHVGYGYTF.

V usage is TRBV30 and J usage is TRBJ2-1; perhaps TRBD1 as D (8 bases). Germline CDR1 reads GTSNPN; CDR2 reads SVGIG (reference sequence). The CDR3 has 13 residues. V was trimmed by 4 bases and J by 8 bases, leaving 15 bases between them. The CDR3 reads CAWNPQGGHEQFF. The CDR3 DNA reads TGTGCCTGGAACCCACAGGGGGGGCATGAGCAGTTCTTC.

The V gene is TRBV4-1, the J gene TRBJ1-5; no clear D. V was shortened by 3 bases and J by 2 bases, with 11 bases between the two germline ends. Germline lookup yields CDR1 MGHRA and CDR2 YSYEKL. This CDR3 is 15 amino acids long. The CDR3 DNA follows: TGCGCCAGCAGCCAGTGGCTTTTTGGCAATCAGCCCCAGCATTTT. The encoded protein is CASSQWLFGNQPQHF.

This clone has more than one count but fewer than ten. The chain links TRBV7-8 to TRBJ1-4; D gene ambiguous. The CDR3 is made up of 15 amino acids. V lost 0 bases and J 8 bases, leaving 13 bases between the germline ends. Per the germline V gene, CDR1 is SGHVS and CDR2 is FQNEAQ. CDR3 amino acids: CASSLASTVGEKLFF. CDR3 DNA sequence: TGTGCCAGCAGCTTAGCGTCCACAGTTGGGGAAAAACTGTTTTTT.

The genes are TRBV29-1 and TRBJ1-1; no clear D gene. V lost 5 bases, J lost 0 bases, and 7 bases lay in between. The CDR3 loop spans 12 amino acids. Germline CDR1 SQVTM, CDR2 ANQGSEA. The CDR3 DNA reads as TGCAGCGTTCTTAGGATGAACACTGAAGCTTTCTTT. It encodes CSVLRMNTEAFF.

This chain connects TRBV6-5 to TRBJ2-3, with TRBD1 matching over 7 bases. Germline assignment: CDR1 MNHEY and CDR2 SVGAGI. This CDR3 is 14 amino acids long. Unmatched junction bases numbered 10, after V lost 6 bases and J lost 7 bases. The CDR3 region is CASSPHPQGNTQYF. Here the CDR3 DNA reads TGTGCCAGCAGCCCTCACCCACAGGGGAATACGCAGTATTTT.

The chain combines TRBV30 with TRBJ1-5; 9 bases map to TRBD1. The CDR3 runs 15 residues. Germline CDR1 is GTSNPN and CDR2 is SVGIG (reference sequence). V trimming: 1 base; J trimming: 3 bases; junction bases outside the gene matches: 4. CDR3 DNA sequence: TGTGCCTGGAGTGGACAGGGGGTCGTCAATCAGCCCCAGCATTTT. This gives the protein CAWSGQGVVNQPQHF.